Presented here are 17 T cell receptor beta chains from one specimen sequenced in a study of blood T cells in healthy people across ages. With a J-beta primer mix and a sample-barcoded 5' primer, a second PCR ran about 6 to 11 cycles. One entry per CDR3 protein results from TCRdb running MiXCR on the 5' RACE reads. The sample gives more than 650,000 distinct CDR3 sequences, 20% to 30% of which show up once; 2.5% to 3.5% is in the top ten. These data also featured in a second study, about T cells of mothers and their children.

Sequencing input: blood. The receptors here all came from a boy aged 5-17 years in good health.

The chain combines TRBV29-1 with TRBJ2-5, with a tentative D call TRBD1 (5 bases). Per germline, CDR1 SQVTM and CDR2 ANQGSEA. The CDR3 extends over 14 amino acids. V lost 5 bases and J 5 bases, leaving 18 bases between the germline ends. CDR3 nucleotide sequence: TGCAGCGTTTCAAAAGCCTCAGGGAAGGAGACCCAGTACTTC. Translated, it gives CSVSKASGKETQYF.

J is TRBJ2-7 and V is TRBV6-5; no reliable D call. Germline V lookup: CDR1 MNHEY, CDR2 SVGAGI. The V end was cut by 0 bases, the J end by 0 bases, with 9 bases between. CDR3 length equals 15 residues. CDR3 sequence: CASSYSKRFSYEQYF. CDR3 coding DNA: TGTGCCAGCAGTTACTCGAAACGGTTCTCCTACGAGCAGTACTTC.

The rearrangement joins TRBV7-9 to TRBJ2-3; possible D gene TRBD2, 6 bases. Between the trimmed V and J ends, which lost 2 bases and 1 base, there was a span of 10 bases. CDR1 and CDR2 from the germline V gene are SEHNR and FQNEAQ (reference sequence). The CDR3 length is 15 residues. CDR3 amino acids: CASSLPPSGTDTQYF. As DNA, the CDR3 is TGTGCCAGCAGCTTACCCCCTAGCGGCACAGATACGCAGTATTTT.

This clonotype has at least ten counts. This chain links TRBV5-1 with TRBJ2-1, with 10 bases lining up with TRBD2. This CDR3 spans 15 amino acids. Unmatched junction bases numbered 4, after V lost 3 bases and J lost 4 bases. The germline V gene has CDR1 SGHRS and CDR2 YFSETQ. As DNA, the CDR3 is TGCGCCAGCAGCTCGGGGACTAGCGATTACAATGAGCAGTTCTTC. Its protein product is CASSSGTSDYNEQFF.

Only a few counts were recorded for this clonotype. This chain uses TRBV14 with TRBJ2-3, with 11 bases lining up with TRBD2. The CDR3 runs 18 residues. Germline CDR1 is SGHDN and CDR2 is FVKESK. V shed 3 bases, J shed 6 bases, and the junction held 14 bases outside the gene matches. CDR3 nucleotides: TGTGCCAGCAGCCAGGCCCCCCCATCTAGCGGGGGGCTGGATACGCAGTATTTT. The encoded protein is CASSQAPPSSGGLDTQYF.

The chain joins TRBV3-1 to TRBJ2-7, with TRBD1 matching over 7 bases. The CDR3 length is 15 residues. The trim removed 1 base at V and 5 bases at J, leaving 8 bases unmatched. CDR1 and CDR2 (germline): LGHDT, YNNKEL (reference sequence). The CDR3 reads CASSQVGGQADEQYF. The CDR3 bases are TGTGCCAGCAGCCAAGTAGGAGGACAGGCGGACGAGCAGTACTTC.

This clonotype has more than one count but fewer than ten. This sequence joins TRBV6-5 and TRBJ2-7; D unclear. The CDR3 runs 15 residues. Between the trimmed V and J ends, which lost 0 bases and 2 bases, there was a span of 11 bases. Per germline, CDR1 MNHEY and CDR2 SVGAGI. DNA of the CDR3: TGTGCCAGCAGTTACTCTATGATCTCCACCTACGAGCAGTACTTC. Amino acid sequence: CASSYSMISTYEQYF.

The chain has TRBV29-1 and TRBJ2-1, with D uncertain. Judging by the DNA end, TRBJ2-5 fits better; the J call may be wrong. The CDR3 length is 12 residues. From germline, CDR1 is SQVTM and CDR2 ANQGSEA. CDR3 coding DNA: TGCAGTTTCTTACGGAAACTGGAGACCCAGTACTTC. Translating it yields CSFLRKLETQYF.

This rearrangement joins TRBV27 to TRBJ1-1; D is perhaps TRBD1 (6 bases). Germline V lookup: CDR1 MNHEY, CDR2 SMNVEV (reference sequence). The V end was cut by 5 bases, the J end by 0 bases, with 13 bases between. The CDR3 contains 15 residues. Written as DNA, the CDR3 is TGTGCCAGCAGTCTCTCCTCAGGGGTGAACACTGAAGCTTTCTTT. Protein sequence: CASSLSSGVNTEAFF.

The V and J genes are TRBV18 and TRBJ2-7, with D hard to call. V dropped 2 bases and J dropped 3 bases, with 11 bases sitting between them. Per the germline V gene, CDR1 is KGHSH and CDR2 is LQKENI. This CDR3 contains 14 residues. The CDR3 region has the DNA TGTGCCAGCTCACCAAGTGTCGGATTCTACGAGCAGTACTTC. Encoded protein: CASSPSVGFYEQYF.

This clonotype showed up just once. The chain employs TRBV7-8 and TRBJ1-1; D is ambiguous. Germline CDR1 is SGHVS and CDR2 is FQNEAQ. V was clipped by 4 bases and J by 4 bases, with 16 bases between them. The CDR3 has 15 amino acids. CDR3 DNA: TGTGCCAGCAGCTACCAGGTTGGGATGAGCACTGAAGCTTTCTTT. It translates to CASSYQVGMSTEAFF. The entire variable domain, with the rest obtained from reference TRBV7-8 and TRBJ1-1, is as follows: GAGVSQSPRYKVAKRGQDVALRCDPISGHVSLFWYQQALGQGPEFLTYFQNEAQLDKSGLPSDRFFAERPEGSVSTLKIQRTQQEDSAVYLCASSYQVGMSTEAFFGQGTRLTVV.

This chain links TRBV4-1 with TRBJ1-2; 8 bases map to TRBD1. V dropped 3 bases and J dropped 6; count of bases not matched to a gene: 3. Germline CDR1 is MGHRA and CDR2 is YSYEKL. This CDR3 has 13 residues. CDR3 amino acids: CASSQQGADGYTF. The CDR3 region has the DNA TGCGCCAGCAGCCAGCAGGGGGCGGATGGCTACACCTTC.

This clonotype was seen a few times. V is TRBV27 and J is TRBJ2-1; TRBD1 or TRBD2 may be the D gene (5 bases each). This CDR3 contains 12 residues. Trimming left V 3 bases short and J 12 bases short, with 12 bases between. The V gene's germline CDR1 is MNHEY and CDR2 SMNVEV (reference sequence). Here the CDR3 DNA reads TGTGCCAGCAGTTTTGCAGGGAGACGGCAGTTCTTC. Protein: CASSFAGRRQFF.

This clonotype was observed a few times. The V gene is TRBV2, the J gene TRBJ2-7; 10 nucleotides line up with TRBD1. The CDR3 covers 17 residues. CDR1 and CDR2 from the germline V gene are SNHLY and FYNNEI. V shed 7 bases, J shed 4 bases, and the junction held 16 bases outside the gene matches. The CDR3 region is CASILGWDRDRGYEQYF. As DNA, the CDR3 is TGTGCCAGCATTCTAGGCTGGGATCGGGACAGGGGTTACGAGCAGTACTTC.

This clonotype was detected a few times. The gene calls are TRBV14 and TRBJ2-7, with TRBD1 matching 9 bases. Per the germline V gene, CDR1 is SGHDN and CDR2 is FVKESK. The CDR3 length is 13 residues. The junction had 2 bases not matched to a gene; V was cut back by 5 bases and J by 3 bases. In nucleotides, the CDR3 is TGTGCCAGCAGCACGACAGGGGGCTACGAGCAGTACTTC. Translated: CASSTTGGYEQYF.

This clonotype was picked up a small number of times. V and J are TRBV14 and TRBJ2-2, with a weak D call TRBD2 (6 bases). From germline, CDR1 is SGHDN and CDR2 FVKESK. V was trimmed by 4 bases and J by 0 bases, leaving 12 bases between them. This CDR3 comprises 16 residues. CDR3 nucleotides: TGTGCCAGCAGCCCCCGCTGGAGGGCGAACACCGGGGAGCTGTTTTTT. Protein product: CASSPRWRANTGELFF.

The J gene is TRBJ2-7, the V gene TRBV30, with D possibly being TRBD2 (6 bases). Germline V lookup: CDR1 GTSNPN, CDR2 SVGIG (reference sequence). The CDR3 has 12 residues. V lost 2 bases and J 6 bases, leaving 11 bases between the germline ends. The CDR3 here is CAWSLGGAEQYF. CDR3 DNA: TGTGCCTGGAGTCTAGGAGGGGCCGAGCAGTACTTC. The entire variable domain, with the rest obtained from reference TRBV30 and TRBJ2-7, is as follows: SQTIHQWPATLVQPVGSPLSLECTVEGTSNPNLYWYRQAAGRGLQLLFYSVGIGQISSEVPQNLSASRPQDRQFILSSKKLLLSDSGFYLCAWSLGGAEQYFGPGTRLTVT.